This TCR beta chain is drawn from a study of early T cells in non-severe SARS-CoV-2 infection. Study-wide background: Investigators sequenced bulk RNA drawn from unsorted whole blood, and chains remained unpaired.

A word on this clonotype: Antigen unknown.

Whole-study findings and limits: There was a bias toward anti-spike CD8 responses in VDJdb matching, which missed private and CD4 specificities.

This CDR3 contains 12 residues. V was trimmed by 6 bases and J by 2 bases, leaving 8 bases between them. Germline V lookup: CDR1 DFQATT, CDR2 SNEGSKA (reference sequence). MiXCR, applied by TCRdb to the 5' RACE reads, yields one record per CDR3 protein. The sample holds about 92,000 distinct CDR3 sequences; around an eighth are singletons and the top ten take roughly 7%. The sequencing input was whole blood. This chain links TRBV20-1 with TRBJ1-3, with a possible D match to TRBD1 (5 bases). This TCR derives from an adult who was a healthcare worker with PCR-confirmed SARS-CoV-2 infection or an uninfected control (not recorded which). The CDR3 reads CSARGTGNTIYF. CDR3 nucleotides: TGCAGTGCCCGGGGGACTGGAAACACCATATATTTT.